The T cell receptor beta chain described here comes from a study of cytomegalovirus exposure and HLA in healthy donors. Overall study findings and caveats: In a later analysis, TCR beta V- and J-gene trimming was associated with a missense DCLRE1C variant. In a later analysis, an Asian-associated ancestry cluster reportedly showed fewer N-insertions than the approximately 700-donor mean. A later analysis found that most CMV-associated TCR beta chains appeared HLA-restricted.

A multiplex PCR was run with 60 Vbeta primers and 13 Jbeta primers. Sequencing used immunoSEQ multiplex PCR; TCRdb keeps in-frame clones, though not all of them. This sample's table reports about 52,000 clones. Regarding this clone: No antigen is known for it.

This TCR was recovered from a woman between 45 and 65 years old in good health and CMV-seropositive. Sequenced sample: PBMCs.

The CDR3 DNA reads as TGTGCCAGCAGCCGGGCGGGCTCCTATAATTCACCCCTCCACTTT. Protein product: CASSRAGSYNSPLHF. This chain connects TRBV7-2 to TRBJ1-6; D ambiguous. Germline CDR1 and CDR2: SGHTA and FQGNSA. This CDR3 spans 15 amino acids. V gave up 5 bases and J gave up 0 bases, with 8 bases separating them.